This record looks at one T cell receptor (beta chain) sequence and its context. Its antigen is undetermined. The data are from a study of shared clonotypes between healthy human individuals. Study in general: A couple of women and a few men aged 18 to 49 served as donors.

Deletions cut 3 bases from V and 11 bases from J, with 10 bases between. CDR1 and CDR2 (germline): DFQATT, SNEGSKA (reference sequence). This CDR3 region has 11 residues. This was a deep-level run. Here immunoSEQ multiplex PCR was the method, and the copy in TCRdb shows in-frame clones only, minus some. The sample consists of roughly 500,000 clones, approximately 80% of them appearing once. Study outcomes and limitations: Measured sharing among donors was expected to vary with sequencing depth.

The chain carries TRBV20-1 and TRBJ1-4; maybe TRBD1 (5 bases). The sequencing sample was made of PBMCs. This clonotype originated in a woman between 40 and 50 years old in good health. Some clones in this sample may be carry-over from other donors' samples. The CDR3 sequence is CSASGPGKLFF. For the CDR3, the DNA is TGCAGTGCTAGTGGGCCAGGGAAACTGTTTTTT.